These 32 T cell receptor beta chains were sequenced from one sample in a study of control samples from healthy donors and cancer patients. Profiling relied on immunoSEQ multiplex PCR, and the TCRdb table lists in-frame clones only, not all of them. This repertoire shows 130,000 or so clones, roughly 91% found once; its top ten account for 8% to 9%. Input material: blood. The receptors originated from a man in his forties or fifties in good health.

This clone was observed a few times. The chain is built from TRBV6-2 or TRBV6-3 and TRBJ1-2; D remains ambiguous. V was clipped by 2 bases and J by 2 bases, with 12 bases between them. The germline gives CDR1 MNHEY, CDR2 SVGEGT. The CDR3 runs 15 residues. CDR3 DNA sequence: TGTGCCAGCAGTTACCTCCGGAGGGCGAACTATGGCTACACCTTC. This translates into CASSYLRRANYGYTF.

This chain links TRBV5-4 with TRBJ1-2, with 8 bases identical to TRBD1. V trimming: 0 bases; J trimming: 8 bases; junction bases outside the gene matches: 3. This CDR3 comprises 13 residues. In germline, CDR1 is SGHNT, CDR2 YYREEE (reference sequence). The CDR3 DNA sequence: TGTGCCAGCAGCTTGGGCAGGGGGCCAGGCTACACCTTC. Amino acid sequence: CASSLGRGPGYTF. The variable domain in full, with the rest retrieved from reference TRBV5-4 and TRBJ1-2, is ETGVTQSPTHLIKTRGQQVTLRCSSQSGHNTVSWYQQALGQGPQFIFQYYREEENGRGNFPPRFSGLQFPNYSSELNVNALELDDSALYLCASSLGRGPGYTFGSGTRLTVV.

This chain links TRBV16 with TRBJ1-1; D is uncertain. Trimming pared 1 base from V and 1 base from J, leaving 7 bases between. Per the germline V gene, CDR1 is KGHSY and CDR2 is FQNENV. This CDR3 is built from 14 residues. CDR3 DNA: TGTGCCAGCAGCCAATTCACAACGAACACTGAAGCTTTCTTT. This codes for CASSQFTTNTEAFF.

This rearrangement joins TRBV9 to TRBJ1-4; 7 bases line up with TRBD1. V lost 4 bases to trimming and J lost 8 bases; unmatched junction nucleotides: 8. The CDR3 consists of 14 residues. Germline V CDR1 and CDR2: SGDLS, YYNGEE. DNA of the CDR3: TGTGCCAGCAGCCCAAGACAGGGCAGGGAAAAACTGTTTTTT. Amino acids: CASSPRQGREKLFF.

This chain links TRBV10-1 with TRBJ2-2; weak D call: TRBD1 (6 bases). CDR3 length: 13 amino acids. V was clipped by 8 bases and J by 3 bases, with 10 bases between them. From germline, CDR1 is WNHNN and CDR2 SYGVQD (reference sequence). DNA for the CDR3: TGCGCCAGCCATGGACAGTACACCGGGGAGCTGTTTTTT. Protein sequence: CASHGQYTGELFF.

The sample holds a few counts of this clone. This rearrangement joins TRBV25-1 to TRBJ1-1; D gene unclear. Germline CDR1 reads MGHDK; CDR2 reads SYGVNS. V was shortened by 2 bases and J by 1 base, with 8 bases between the two germline ends. This CDR3 has 14 residues. CDR3 coding DNA: TGTGCCAGCAGTGAAAAAAGTGAGAACACTGAAGCTTTCTTT. This gives the protein CASSEKSENTEAFF.

The V call is TRBV30, the J call TRBJ2-5; a weak D match, TRBD2 (5 bases). The CDR3 totals 14 residues. Germline-derived CDR1 and CDR2 are GTSNPN and SVGIG (reference sequence). Between the trimmed V and J ends, which lost 3 bases and 4 bases, there was a span of 15 bases. CDR3 region: CAWRIRGSGETQYF. The CDR3 nucleotides are TGTGCCTGGAGAATTCGAGGGAGTGGAGAGACCCAGTACTTC.

The rearrangement joins TRBV7-2 to TRBJ1-1; 9 bases agree with TRBD1. The CDR3 length is 17 residues. The V gene's germline CDR1 is SGHTA and CDR2 FQGNSA. J was trimmed by 3 bases and V by 5 bases; bases with no gene match: 13. The CDR3 DNA reads TGTGCCAGCAGCACCCACAGACAGGGGGTTACGGACACTGAAGCTTTCTTT. The encoded protein is CASSTHRQGVTDTEAFF.

This chain connects TRBV5-1 to TRBJ1-2; TRBD1 matches 12 bases. V lost 5 bases to trimming and J lost 7 bases; unmatched junction nucleotides: 12. CDR1 and CDR2 from the germline V gene are SGHRS and YFSETQ. This CDR3 is 16 amino acids long. CDR3 region: CASRYARGTGGSGYTF. CDR3 nucleotides: TGCGCCAGCAGATATGCAAGAGGGACAGGGGGCAGTGGCTACACCTTC.

This clone was counted a single time. The CDR3 loop is CASSMDNSGANVLTF. The CDR3 nucleotides read TGTGCCAGCAGCATGGATAACTCTGGGGCCAACGTCCTGACTTTC. The chain couples TRBV5-8 to TRBJ2-6; D remains ambiguous. The CDR3 is made up of 15 amino acids. Germline loops: CDR1 SGHTS, CDR2 YDEGEE. Deletions cut 4 bases from V and 0 bases from J, with 8 bases between.

The table lists this clone with a count of one. The chain combines TRBV7-2 with TRBJ2-2; D uncertain. The CDR3 has 15 amino acids. Germline loops: CDR1 SGHTA, CDR2 FQGNSA. The V end lost 1 base, the J end lost 1 base, and 7 bases lay between the germline ends. Written as DNA, the CDR3 is TGTGCCAGCAGCTTAGGTTCGGGGAACACCGGGGAGCTGTTTTTT. Protein sequence: CASSLGSGNTGELFF.

V is TRBV6-2 or TRBV6-3 and J is TRBJ2-5, with a tentative D call TRBD1 (5 bases). The CDR3 contains 15 residues. V dropped 2 bases and J dropped 5 bases, with 15 bases sitting between them. The germline gives CDR1 MNHEY, CDR2 SVGEGT. CDR3 bases: TGTGCCAGCAGTTACGACAGCCCTAGGCGGGAGACCCAGTACTTC. This codes for CASSYDSPRRETQYF.

The chain links TRBV27 to TRBJ2-3; D gene ambiguous. V lost 2 bases to trimming and J lost 5 bases, with 11 bases between them. The CDR3 has 14 amino acids. In germline, CDR1 is MNHEY, CDR2 SMNVEV (reference sequence). CDR3 sequence reads: CASSLTPFLDTQYF. In nucleotides, the CDR3 is TGTGCCAGCAGTTTAACCCCCTTCTTAGATACGCAGTATTTT.

The rearrangement joins TRBV5-1 to TRBJ2-3, with D tentatively TRBD1 or TRBD2 (5 bases each). The germline gives CDR1 SGHRS, CDR2 YFSETQ. The CDR3 length is 13 residues. V was pared by 0 bases and J by 3 bases, with 5 bases between. The CDR3, as DNA: TGCGCCAGCAGCTTGGGGGGGACAGATACGCAGTATTTT. It is translated as CASSLGGTDTQYF.

The chain couples TRBV4-1 to TRBJ2-7, with D hard to call. V was clipped by 0 bases and J by 0 bases, with 12 bases between them. The germline CDR1 and CDR2 sequences are MGHRA and YSYEKL. CDR3 length equals 16 residues. The CDR3 DNA sequence: TGCGCCAGCAGCCAAGATCCCAGCATCTTCTCCTACGAGCAGTACTTC. This gives the protein CASSQDPSIFSYEQYF.

The chain recombines TRBV24-1 with TRBJ2-1; D is perhaps TRBD2 (5 bases). The germline CDR1 and CDR2 sequences are KGHDR and SFDVKD. The CDR3 covers 15 residues. V was clipped by 0 bases and J by 7 bases, with 12 bases between them. CDR3 sequence reads: CATSDLESRRNEQFF. In nucleotides, the CDR3 is TGTGCCACCAGTGATTTGGAGTCTCGGAGGAATGAGCAGTTCTTC.

The gene calls are TRBV10-3 and TRBJ2-5; a possible D gene is TRBD1 (6 bases). Germline V gene data show CDR1 as ENHRY and CDR2 as SYGVKD. V lost 2 bases and J 5 bases, leaving 12 bases between the germline ends. This CDR3 region has 14 residues. The CDR3 region has the DNA TGTGCCATCAGTGAGGGCCTGGGGGCGGAGACCCAGTACTTC. This encodes CAISEGLGAETQYF.

The chain combines TRBV7-9 with TRBJ1-2; D unclear. Germline V CDR1 and CDR2: SEHNR, FQNEAQ (reference sequence). The length of the CDR3 is 14 residues. With 1 base removed from V and 8 bases from J, the gap between germline ends came to 14 bases. In nucleotides, the CDR3 is TGTGCCAGCAGCTTAGTTACGCGGAAGCGAGGCTACACCTTC. This codes for CASSLVTRKRGYTF.

This chain uses TRBV24-1 with TRBJ2-5; D gene ambiguous. Germline CDR1 and CDR2: KGHDR and SFDVKD. This CDR3 comprises 16 residues. The ends were cut back, 5 bases at V and 0 bases at J, with 15 bases in the middle. The CDR3 coding sequence is TGTGCCACCAGTGGAGACCGGGCCGGGTACCAAGAGACCCAGTACTTC. Its translation is CATSGDRAGYQETQYF.

This clone turned up a few times. The chain is built from TRBV18 and TRBJ2-1, with D tentatively TRBD1 or TRBD2 (5 bases each). Trimming pared 3 bases from V and 4 bases from J, leaving 19 bases between. Germline V gene sequence: CDR1 KGHSH, CDR2 LQKENI. CDR3 size: 17 residues. The CDR3 coding sequence is TGTGCCAGCTCACCCGCATACCGGGACCTCTGGTACAATGAGCAGTTCTTC. Translated, it gives CASSPAYRDLWYNEQFF.

This chain connects TRBV7-9 to TRBJ2-1, with D perhaps matching TRBD1 (7 bases). CDR3 size: 16 residues. Germline V CDR1 and CDR2: SEHNR, FQNEAQ (reference sequence). The V gene lost 4 bases and the J gene lost 4 bases, with 17 bases spanning the gap. The CDR3: CASSSTGGQPYNEQFF. CDR3 coding DNA: TGTGCCAGCAGCTCAACCGGGGGACAGCCATACAATGAGCAGTTCTTC.

The V and J genes are TRBV7-2 and TRBJ1-4; weak D call: TRBD1 (5 bases). The germline V gene has CDR1 SGHTA and CDR2 FQGNSA. The CDR3 is 16 amino acids. The V end was cut by 5 bases, the J end by 1 base, with 14 bases between. The CDR3 DNA follows: TGTGCCAGCAGCCGCGGCGGGGGAAGAACTAATGAAAAACTGTTTTTT. Translating it yields CASSRGGGRTNEKLFF.

The V call is TRBV4-1, the J call TRBJ2-1; D is possibly TRBD2 (7 bases). V was trimmed by 2 bases and J by 2 bases, leaving 19 bases between them. The CDR3 loop spans 18 amino acids. Germline V lookup: CDR1 MGHRA, CDR2 YSYEKL. The CDR3 spells CASSQSPGAGAPYNEQFF. For the CDR3, the DNA is TGCGCCAGCAGCCAATCCCCAGGGGCGGGGGCACCCTACAATGAGCAGTTCTTC.

This chain links TRBV29-1 with TRBJ1-5, with no clear D. Between the trimmed V and J ends, which lost 6 bases and 5 bases, there was a span of 14 bases. The CDR3 length is 13 residues. Germline assignment: CDR1 SQVTM and CDR2 ANQGSEA. CDR3 sequence: CSVAVTNYQPQHF. The CDR3 DNA follows: TGCAGCGTCGCGGTTACAAATTATCAGCCCCAGCATTTT.

This clone was found once. The rearrangement uses TRBV7-2 and TRBJ1-4; no firm D call. Trimming took 3 bases from V and 7 from J, leaving 6 bases between them. The length of the CDR3 is 12 residues. The germline V gene encodes CDR1 SGHTA and CDR2 FQGNSA. CDR3 sequence (DNA): TGTGCCAGCAGCTTTAAGGGTGAAAAACTGTTTTTT. It yields the protein CASSFKGEKLFF.

The V gene is TRBV7-3, the J gene TRBJ2-1, with 9 nucleotides matching TRBD2. The trim removed 2 bases at V and 5 bases at J, leaving 4 bases unmatched. Germline assignment: CDR1 SGHTA and CDR2 FQGTGA. The CDR3 consists of 15 residues. Here the CDR3 DNA reads TGTGCCAGCAGCTTAGAAATAGCGGGAGACAATGAGCAGTTCTTC. It translates to CASSLEIAGDNEQFF.

The CDR3 loop is CAIEDAGNEQFF. In DNA form, the CDR3 reads TGTGCCATCGAGGACGCTGGGAATGAGCAGTTCTTC. The V and J genes are TRBV10-3 and TRBJ2-1; no definite D call. The CDR3 totals 12 residues. Trimming pared 8 bases from V and 7 bases from J, leaving 12 bases between. CDR1 is ENHRY, CDR2 SYGVKD, per germline.

This clone has only one observation. The chain links TRBV30 to TRBJ1-1; unclear D gene. Looked up from germline, CDR1 is GTSNPN and CDR2 is SVGIG (reference sequence). The CDR3 sequence is 15 residues long. Trimming removed 0 bases at V and 0 bases at J, with 11 bases between. The chain's CDR3 is CAWSVGVHLNTEAFF. The CDR3 region has the DNA TGTGCCTGGAGTGTCGGAGTACATTTGAACACTGAAGCTTTCTTT.

The gene calls are TRBV6-6 and TRBJ1-1, with D perhaps TRBD1 (5 bases). This CDR3 is built from 15 residues. V was trimmed by 2 bases and J by 5 bases, leaving 15 bases between them. The germline V gene encodes CDR1 MNHNY and CDR2 SVGAGI (reference sequence). Here the CDR3 reads CASSYTLRRGTEAFF. The CDR3 region has the DNA TGTGCCAGCAGTTACACCTTGAGGAGGGGAACTGAAGCTTTCTTT.

This clone was counted once. This rearrangement joins TRBV19 to TRBJ2-1; 8 bases are a match to TRBD1. Germline V CDR1 and CDR2: LNHDA, SQIVND (reference sequence). V lost 1 base, J lost 2 bases, and 1 base stayed unmatched. CDR3 size: 15 residues. CDR3 sequence reads: CASSIGQGTYNEQFF. The CDR3 coding sequence is TGTGCCAGTAGTATAGGACAGGGGACCTACAATGAGCAGTTCTTC.

The rearrangement links TRBV7-2 to TRBJ2-5, with D uncertain. Germline CDR1 reads SGHTA; CDR2 reads FQGNSA. Between the trimmed V and J ends, which lost 4 bases and 2 bases, there was a span of 11 bases. The CDR3 length is 14 residues. CDR3 region: CASSYLRAQETQYF. In DNA, the CDR3 is TGTGCCAGCAGCTACCTCCGGGCACAAGAGACCCAGTACTTC.

This sequence joins TRBV15 and TRBJ1-2; TRBD1 agrees at 9 bases. Trimming took 1 base from V and 4 from J; bases not matched to a gene: 16. The CDR3 is made up of 19 amino acids. Germline V CDR1 and CDR2: LNHNV, YYDKDF (reference sequence). The CDR3 is CATSRGGPGQGIVAYGYTF. In DNA form, the CDR3 reads TGTGCCACCAGCAGAGGAGGGCCGGGACAGGGAATAGTAGCCTATGGCTACACCTTC.